This T cell receptor beta chain came from a study of cytomegalovirus exposure and HLA in healthy donors. Study-wide context: About 77 million unique TCRs from HLA-typed donors made up an early data release. Falling in the Caucasian-associated ancestry cluster were 81% of some 400 genotyped donors. Study outcomes and limitations: Solely CMV serostatus was available to characterize immune exposure. Researchers left out some V segments, among them TRBV6-2 and TRBV6-3, as indistinguishable.

This clone appeared a single time. Its antigen is undetermined. Germline-derived CDR1 and CDR2 are SGHNT and YYREEE (reference sequence). V trimming: 4 bases; J trimming: 4 bases; junction bases outside the gene matches: 14. This CDR3 has 17 residues. It was with 60 Vbeta and 13 Jbeta primers that the PCR ran. Assay used: immunoSEQ multiplex PCR; TCRdb lists only in-frame clones, some missing. The sample yields 85,000 to 100,000 clones, 79% seen once. The receptor comes from a male donor in good health and CMV-seropositive. The sequenced sample consisted of PBMCs. The chain joins TRBV5-4 to TRBJ2-5; 9 bases are shared with TRBD2. CDR3 protein: CASSHISFSGGLETQYF. The CDR3 nucleotides read TGTGCCAGCAGCCATATATCCTTTAGCGGGGGCCTAGAGACCCAGTACTTC.